These 18 T cell receptor beta chains came from one sample sequenced in a study of T cells in women clearing cervical HPV infection. Profiling relied on immunoSEQ multiplex PCR, and the TCRdb table lists in-frame clones only, not all of them. The sample has fewer than 40,000 clones; the top ten hold about 7.2%. The sample comprised blood buffy coat. The receptors stem from a woman aged 18 to 75 with a cervical HPV16 infection that either progressed to CIN3+ or cleared (not recorded which).

A word on this clone: The read finishes 3 residues shy of the CDR3 end, and the germline J gene is used to complete it. Other nucleotide sequences from this sample produce the same CDR3. The gene calls are TRBV7-9 and TRBJ2-7, with 7 bases identical to TRBD1. CDR3 length: 15 amino acids. Looked up from germline, CDR1 is SEHNR and CDR2 is FQNEAQ (reference sequence). The V gene end was trimmed by 1 base and the J gene end by 1 base; junction bases not matched to a gene: 4. The CDR3 DNA, read in part, is TGTGCCAGCAGCTTAGTAGGGACAGCTTCCTACGAG. Its translation: CASSLVGTASYE. In full, the CDR3 reads CASSLVGTASYEQYF. Drawing the rest from reference TRBV7-9 and TRBJ2-7, the complete variable domain is DTGVSQNPRHKITKRGQNVTFRCDPISEHNRLYWYRQTLGQGPEFLTYFQNEAQLEKSRLLSDRFSAERPKGSFSTLEIQRTEQGDSAMYLCASSLVGTASYEQYFGPGTRLTVT.

As for this clone: The read ends 3 residues early relative to the CDR3; the germline J gene fills the gap. V and J are TRBV18 and TRBJ1-1, with unresolved D. This CDR3 has 14 amino acids. V lost 1 base and J 6 bases, leaving 12 bases between the germline ends. CDR1 and CDR2 (germline): KGHSH, LQKENI. CDR3 DNA (partial): TGTGCCAGCTCACCACGGCACGCGGTGGCTGAA. It specifies CASSPRHAVAE. The complete CDR3 protein is CASSPRHAVAEAFF.

Regarding this clone: Coverage ceases 3 residues before the CDR3 finishes, and the germline J gene fills in the end. The genes are TRBV7-9 and TRBJ1-1; 9 bases fit TRBD1. Germline V lookup: CDR1 SEHNR, CDR2 FQNEAQ (reference sequence). The CDR3 is 13 residues long. V shed 5 bases and J 5 bases; nucleotides not matched to a gene: 3. Here the CDR3 reads CASSPGQGTEAFF. The sequenced part of the CDR3 DNA is TGTGCCAGCAGCCCGGGACAGGGAACTGAA. The entire variable domain, with the rest obtained from reference TRBV7-9 and TRBJ1-1, is as follows: DTGVSQNPRHKITKRGQNVTFRCDPISEHNRLYWYRQTLGQGPEFLTYFQNEAQLEKSRLLSDRFSAERPKGSFSTLEIQRTEQGDSAMYLCASSPGQGTEAFFGQGTRLTVV.

Remarks on this clone: Read coverage stops 3 residues before the CDR3 terminus; the germline J gene supplies the remainder. The V and J genes are TRBV7-2 and TRBJ1-5; 8 bases agree with TRBD1. Germline V gene data show CDR1 as SGHTA and CDR2 as FQGNSA. J gave up 6 bases and V 7 bases, and 11 bases lay outside the gene matches. The CDR3 extends over 15 amino acids. The sequenced CDR3 bases are TGTGCCAGCAACCCGACAGGGGTTAGCGGTCAGCCC. Its translation is CASNPTGVSGQP. The full CDR3 reads CASNPTGVSGQPQHF. Combining the CDR3 with reference TRBV7-2 and TRBJ1-5 gives the whole variable domain GAGVSQSPSNKVTEKGKDVELRCDPISGHTALYWYRQSLGQGLEFLIYFQGNSAPDKSGLPSDRFSAERTGGSVSTLTIQRTQQEDSAVYLCASNPTGVSGQPQHFGDGTRLSIL.

Notes on this clone: The read ends 3 residues shy of where the CDR3 ends; the end is completed using the germline J gene. This chain uses TRBV2 with TRBJ2-3; TRBD2 might be the D (6 bases). The CDR3 loop spans 15 amino acids. The germline V gene encodes CDR1 SNHLY and CDR2 FYNNEI. CDR3 bases read: TGTGCCAGCAGGGGAACGCAAGGGCGGGATCAGCCG. Translating it yields CASRGTQGRDQP. From start to end, the CDR3 is CASRGTQGRDQPQYF. Drawing the rest from reference TRBV2 and TRBJ2-3, the complete variable domain is EPEVTQTPSHQVTQMGQEVILRCVPISNHLYFYWYRQILGQKVEFLVSFYNNEISEKSEIFDDQFSVERPDGSNFTLKIRSTKLEDSAMYFCASRGTQGRDQPQYFGPGTRLTVL.

Comment on this clone: The read ends 3 residues early relative to the CDR3; the germline J gene fills the gap. The chain joins TRBV18 to TRBJ1-6; D might be TRBD1 (6 bases). V was pared by 4 bases and J by 7 bases, with 11 bases between. Germline CDR1 is KGHSH and CDR2 is LQKENI. CDR3 length equals 14 residues. The part of the CDR3 DNA that was read is TGTGCCAGCTCACTATCAGGGGTCAATTCACCC. It yields the protein CASSLSGVNSP. The CDR3 in full is CASSLSGVNSPLHF.

About this clone: Coverage ceases 3 residues before the CDR3 finishes, and the germline J gene fills in the end. This rearrangement joins TRBV6-2 or TRBV6-3 to TRBJ1-4; D not resolved. The CDR3 extends over 14 amino acids. Trimming pared 7 bases from V and 0 bases from J, leaving 9 bases between. The germline gives CDR1 MNHEY, CDR2 SVGEGT. The sequenced CDR3 bases are TGTGCCAGCAAGTTCACAACAACTAATGAAAAA. As protein: CASKFTTTNEK. The full-length CDR3 reads as CASKFTTTNEKLFF.

Concerning this clone: The read ends 3 residues shy of where the CDR3 ends; the end is completed using the germline J gene. The V and J genes are TRBV6-1 and TRBJ2-4; 8 nucleotides agree with TRBD1. The CDR3 has 16 amino acids. CDR1 and CDR2 (germline): MNHNS, SASEGT. The part of the CDR3 DNA that was read is TGTGCCAGCAGTGTTGTGACAGGGGCCGGTAACTATGGT. Translated: CASSVVTGAGNYG. The whole CDR3 reads CASSVVTGAGNYGQYF.

As regards this clone: The CDR3 end lies 3 residues beyond the end of the read and is filled in from the germline J gene. The chain has TRBV7-2 and TRBJ2-5, with 11 positions matching TRBD2. The germline gives CDR1 SGHTA, CDR2 FQGNSA. This CDR3 contains 15 residues. V lost 6 bases to trimming and J lost 5 bases; unmatched junction nucleotides: 8. CDR3 loop: CASRRGLAGGETQYF. The CDR3 bases that were read are TGTGCCAGCAGGCGAGGACTAGCGGGTGGTGAGACC.

Comment on this clone: The read ends 3 residues before the CDR3 terminus; that terminus is restored from the germline J gene. V is TRBV5-4 and J is TRBJ2-2; D not certain. Per germline, CDR1 SGHNT and CDR2 YYREEE (reference sequence). The CDR3 totals 13 residues. The sequenced CDR3 bases are TGTGCCAGCAGCTTGGACAGCCTGTCACCG. Translating gives CASSLDSLSP. The CDR3 as a whole reads CASSLDSLSPLFF.

A note on this clone: From the germline J gene comes the end of the CDR3, since the read stops 3 residues before it. The gene calls are TRBV6-2 or TRBV6-3 and TRBJ1-6; TRBD1 matches 8 bases. The CDR3 is 15 amino acids. CDR1 is MNHEY and CDR2 is SVGEGT in the germline V gene. With 3 bases clipped from V and 8 bases from J, the junction kept 6 bases outside the gene matches. Here the CDR3 reads CASSYDRGSDSPLHF. The covered CDR3 bases are TGTGCCAGCAGTTATGACAGGGGAAGTGATTCACCC.

About this clone itself: The missing CDR3 end, 3 residues past where the read stops, is filled in from the germline J gene. The chain combines TRBV5-5 with TRBJ2-2; 10 bases match TRBD1. The CDR3 is made up of 15 amino acids. V shed 5 bases, J shed 3 bases, and the junction held 4 bases outside the gene matches. The germline gives CDR1 SGHKS, CDR2 YYEKEE (reference sequence). The CDR3: CASSSGTGDTGELFF. CDR3 DNA, as far as it was read: TGTGCCAGCAGTTCCGGGACAGGGGACACCGGGGAG.

CDR3 residues: CASRARQGHGYTF. CDR3 DNA (partial): TGTGCCAGTAGGGCACGACAGGGCCATGGC. This sequence joins TRBV19 and TRBJ1-2, with TRBD1 matching 7 bases. The read halts 3 residues ahead of the CDR3 end, with the missing end drawn from the germline J gene. Germline assignment: CDR1 LNHDA and CDR2 SQIVND (reference sequence). CDR3 size: 13 residues. The V gene end was trimmed by 6 bases and the J gene end by 6 bases; junction bases not matched to a gene: 7.

In the case of this clone: Coverage ceases 3 residues before the CDR3 finishes, and the germline J gene fills in the end. The chain links TRBV19 to TRBJ1-2; D call uncertain. The CDR3 is 15 amino acids. The germline V gene has CDR1 LNHDA and CDR2 SQIVND (reference sequence). CDR3 bases read: TGTGCCAGTAGTAAGGGCGAATTGGTTTCCTACGAC. This sequence encodes CASSKGELVSYD. The whole CDR3 sequence reads CASSKGELVSYDYTF.

Of note for this clone: The read ends 3 residues shy of where the CDR3 ends; the end is completed using the germline J gene. V and J are TRBV5-1 and TRBJ1-6; 7 positions match TRBD1. J gave up 10 bases and V 4 bases, and 8 bases lay outside the gene matches. CDR3 size: 14 residues. CDR1 is SGHRS and CDR2 is YFSETQ in the germline V gene. The DNA read from the CDR3 is TGCGCCAGCAGCCTAGGACAGGCCAGGTCACCC. This sequence encodes CASSLGQARSP. The whole CDR3 sequence reads CASSLGQARSPLHF.

With regard to this clone: The read is 3 residues too short to cover the CDR3 end, so that end is filled in from the germline J gene. The rearrangement uses TRBV5-1 and TRBJ2-7, with 8 bases that match TRBD1. This CDR3 contains 15 residues. Trimming at V came to 2 bases and at J to 3 bases, leaving 7 bases not matched to a gene. Germline CDR1 reads SGHRS; CDR2 reads YFSETQ. The CDR3 loop reads CASSLPGQVFYEQYF. The part of the CDR3 DNA that was read is TGCGCCAGCAGCTTACCGGGACAGGTTTTCTACGAG.

As to this clone: The read terminates 3 residues ahead of where the CDR3 ends, so the germline J gene completes it. The chain uses TRBV27 and TRBJ1-5; D might be TRBD1 (6 bases). V lost 8 bases and J lost 6, with 14 bases in between. This CDR3 comprises 13 residues. The germline V gene encodes CDR1 MNHEY and CDR2 SMNVEV (reference sequence). The CDR3 bases that were read are TGTGCCAGCCGGGAGGGCAGGGGTCAGCCC. Translating it yields CASREGRGQP. In full, the CDR3 is CASREGRGQPQHF.

Concerning this clone itself: The same CDR3 also results from other DNA sequences found in this sample. The CDR3 is CSARRLAGGTDTQYF. The CDR3 DNA, read in part, is TGCAGTGCTAGACGACTAGCGGGGGGCACAGATACG. The chain combines TRBV20-1 with TRBJ2-3; 12 nucleotides match TRBD2. The read ends 3 residues early relative to the CDR3; the germline J gene fills the gap. Germline CDR1 is DFQATT and CDR2 is SNEGSKA (reference sequence). The CDR3 is made up of 15 amino acids. V shed 2 bases, J shed 1 base, and the junction held 1 base outside the gene matches.